The 4 T cell receptor beta chains listed next were all sequenced from one sample in a study of T-cell reconstitution after alpha-beta-depleted transplantation in children. Unique molecular identifiers were built into the TCRbeta library. TCRdb re-called the PCR reads with MiXCR, one entry per CDR3 protein. The table lists about 900,000 distinct CDR3 sequences, about 29% of them singletons, with 28% in the top ten. Specimen: PBMCs, mostly from graft donor cells, collected 360 days after TCRalphabeta/CD19-depleted stem cell transplant. The receptors come from a boy in the first two years of life who had a stem cell transplant for SCID, so the T cells may come from the graft donor.

This chain's CDR3 is CASSPRKVAGLPYNEQFF. DNA for the CDR3: TGTGCCAGCAGCCCAAGGAAGGTAGCGGGGCTACCCTACAATGAGCAGTTCTTC. The chain couples TRBV12-3 or TRBV12-4 to TRBJ2-1, with 8 nucleotides matching TRBD2. V shed 6 bases, J shed 2 bases, and the junction held 15 bases outside the gene matches. The CDR3 extends over 18 amino acids.

This sequence joins TRBV27 and TRBJ2-5, with 15 bases fitting TRBD2. CDR3 length: 16 amino acids. Germline assignment: CDR1 MNHEY and CDR2 SMNVEV (reference sequence). With 4 bases clipped from V and 3 bases from J, the junction kept 3 bases outside the gene matches. DNA of the CDR3: TGTGCCAGCAGTTACTGGACTAGCGGGGGGGAAGAGACCCAGTACTTC. Its protein is CASSYWTSGGEETQYF.

There are many counts of this clonotype. The rearrangement links TRBV7-9 to TRBJ2-1; D may correspond to TRBD1 or TRBD2 (6 bases each). This CDR3 spans 16 amino acids. Deletions cut 8 bases from V and 2 bases from J, with 19 bases between. Per the germline V gene, CDR1 is SEHNR and CDR2 is FQNEAQ (reference sequence). The CDR3 DNA reads TGTGCCAGCGAGGGGGTAGGGGGGCAGGCCTACAATGAGCAGTTCTTC. Its translation: CASEGVGGQAYNEQFF.

This clonotype has only a few counts. The CDR3 bases are TGTGCCAGCAGCTTATCGGAGGGTAAGCAGTACTTC. It specifies CASSLSEGKQYF. The chain couples TRBV11-1 to TRBJ2-7; D is perhaps TRBD2 (6 bases). Germline-derived CDR1 and CDR2 are SGHAT and FQDESV (reference sequence). The CDR3 runs 12 residues. Trimming left V 2 bases short and J 8 bases short, with 10 bases between.